The TCR beta chain described here comes from a study of T cell responses to AZD1222 COVID-19 vaccine. General study results and limits: White British people made up most donors, females outnumbered males, and clonal diversity was possibly underestimated. Receipt of two AZD1222 doses was followed by a rise in Spike-specific TCR breadth and depth. Distributed over spike, vaccine-associated CD4 TCRs predominated at 160-218 and 743-854.

Second-dose timings of about 4 or about 12 weeks were pooled. Trimming took off 1 base at V and 6 bases at J, with 7 bases between the two ends. The CDR3 runs to 12 residues. CDR1 and CDR2 from the germline V gene are LGHDT and YNNKEL (reference sequence). Details on this clone: Its antigen is undetermined.

Libraries were prepared by immunoSEQ multiplex PCR; TCRdb keeps only in-frame clonotypes and omits some of them. The table has 110,000 to 150,000 clones, about nine tenths seen once. This clonotype originated in an adult who received the AZD1222 COVID-19 vaccine. Sample: peripheral blood, taken 28 days after the second AZD1222 dose. V usage is TRBV3-1 (or the pseudogene TRBV3-2) and J usage is TRBJ2-7; no reliable D call. DNA for the CDR3: TGTGCCAGCAGCCAAGGTCGATCCGAGCAGTACTTC. Residues: CASSQGRSEQYF.